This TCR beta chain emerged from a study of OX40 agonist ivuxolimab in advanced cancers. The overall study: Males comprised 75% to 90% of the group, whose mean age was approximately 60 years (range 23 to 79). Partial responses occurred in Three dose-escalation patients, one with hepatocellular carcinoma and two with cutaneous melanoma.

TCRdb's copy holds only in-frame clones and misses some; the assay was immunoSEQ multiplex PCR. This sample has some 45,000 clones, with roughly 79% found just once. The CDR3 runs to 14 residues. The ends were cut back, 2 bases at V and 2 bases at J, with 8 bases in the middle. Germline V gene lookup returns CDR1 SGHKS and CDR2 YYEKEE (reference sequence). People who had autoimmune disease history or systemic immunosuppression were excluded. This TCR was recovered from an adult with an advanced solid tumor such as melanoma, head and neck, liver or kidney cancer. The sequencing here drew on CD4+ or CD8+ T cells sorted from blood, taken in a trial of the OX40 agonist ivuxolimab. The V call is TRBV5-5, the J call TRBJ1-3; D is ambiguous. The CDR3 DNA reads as TGTGCCAGCAGCTTCGGAGGACCTGGAAACACCATATATTTT. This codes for CASSFGGPGNTIYF.